This TCR beta chain was sequenced in a study of blood T cell repertoires in COVID-19. Study-wide background: Material from acute and convalescent COVID-19 was sourced from the United States, Italy and Spain.

In the source study's methods: The authors estimated nucleated cell counts from reference gene primer amplification. TCRdb's copy holds only in-frame clones and misses some; the assay was immunoSEQ multiplex PCR. From that table come the V and J calls and clone size; the DNA was used to work out D and trimming. Among about 100,000 clones listed, 80% to 90% were seen once. Sample: peripheral blood. The source is a human donor in a cohort sampled during active COVID-19.

The CDR3 is CSVVQGQLSETQYF. CDR3 nucleotides: TGCAGCGTTGTCCAGGGACAGCTATCGGAGACCCAGTACTTC. This rearrangement joins TRBV29-1 to TRBJ2-5, with 7 bases lining up with TRBD1. J was trimmed by 5 bases and V by 4 bases; bases with no gene match: 10. The CDR3 has 14 amino acids. Germline V gives CDR1 SQVTM, CDR2 ANQGSEA. Variable domain in full (rest from reference TRBV29-1 and TRBJ2-5): SAVISQKPSRDICQRGTSLTIQCQVDSQVTMMFWYRQQPGQSLTLIATANQGSEATYESGFVIDKFPISRPNLTFSTLTVSNMSPEDSSIYLCSVVQGQLSETQYFGPGTRLLVL.